The entry below describes one T cell receptor (beta chain). CDR1 and CDR2 (germline): MNHNS, SASEGT. The CDR3 has 14 amino acids. V shed 7 bases, J shed 2 bases, and the junction held 4 bases outside the gene matches. The entry originates in a study of cytomegalovirus exposure and HLA in healthy donors. Both 60 Vbeta primers and 13 Jbeta primers went into the PCR. Assay used: immunoSEQ multiplex PCR; TCRdb lists only in-frame clones, some missing. This repertoire includes about 110,000 clones. The source of this sequence is a man in his fifties in good health and CMV-seronegative. The sample was PBMCs. The chain links TRBV6-1 to TRBJ1-2, with 10 nucleotides matching TRBD1. The CDR3 nucleotides are TGTGCCAGCATCCCGACAGGGGGCAACTATGGCTACACCTTC. Residues: CASIPTGGNYGYTF.